This TCR beta chain stems from a study of cytomegalovirus exposure and HLA in healthy donors. Study outcomes and limitations: Associated with cytomegalovirus, according to the listing, were 150 to 200 TCR beta chains.

PCR was performed using 60 Vbeta and 13 Jbeta primers. Clones were read by immunoSEQ multiplex PCR, and TCRdb kept only the in-frame ones, dropping some. Among around 80,000 clones, approximately 74% were seen once, and the ten largest hold about 9.1%. Germline assignment: CDR1 LNHDA and CDR2 SQIVND (reference sequence). V was cut by 5 bases and J by 0 bases, with 11 bases left in between. The CDR3 covers 15 residues. In its sample, this clone was seen many times. Its antigen is undetermined. The TCR was taken from a man in his forties in good health and CMV-seropositive. Sequencing was done on a sample of PBMCs. The chain combines TRBV19 with TRBJ2-1; unclear D gene. CDR3 sequence reads: CASSPFLSSYNEQFF. The DNA for the CDR3 is TGTGCCAGTAGTCCCTTTTTGAGCTCCTACAATGAGCAGTTCTTC.